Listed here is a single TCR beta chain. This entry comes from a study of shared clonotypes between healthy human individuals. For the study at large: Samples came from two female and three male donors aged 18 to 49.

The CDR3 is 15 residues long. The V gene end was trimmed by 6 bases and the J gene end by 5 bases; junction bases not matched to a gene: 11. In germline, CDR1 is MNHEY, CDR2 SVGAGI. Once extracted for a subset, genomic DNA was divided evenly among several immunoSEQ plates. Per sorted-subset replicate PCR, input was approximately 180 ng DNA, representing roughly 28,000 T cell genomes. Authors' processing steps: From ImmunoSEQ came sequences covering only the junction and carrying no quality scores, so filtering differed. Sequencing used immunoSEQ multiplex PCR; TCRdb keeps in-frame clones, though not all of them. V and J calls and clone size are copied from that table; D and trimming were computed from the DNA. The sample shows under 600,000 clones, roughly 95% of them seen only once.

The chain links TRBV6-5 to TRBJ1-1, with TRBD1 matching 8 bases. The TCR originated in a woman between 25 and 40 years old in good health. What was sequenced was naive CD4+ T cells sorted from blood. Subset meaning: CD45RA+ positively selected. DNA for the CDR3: TGTGCCAGCAGGCCTGCAGGGGGCGCAGGAACTGAAGCTTTCTTT. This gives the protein CASRPAGGAGTEAFF.